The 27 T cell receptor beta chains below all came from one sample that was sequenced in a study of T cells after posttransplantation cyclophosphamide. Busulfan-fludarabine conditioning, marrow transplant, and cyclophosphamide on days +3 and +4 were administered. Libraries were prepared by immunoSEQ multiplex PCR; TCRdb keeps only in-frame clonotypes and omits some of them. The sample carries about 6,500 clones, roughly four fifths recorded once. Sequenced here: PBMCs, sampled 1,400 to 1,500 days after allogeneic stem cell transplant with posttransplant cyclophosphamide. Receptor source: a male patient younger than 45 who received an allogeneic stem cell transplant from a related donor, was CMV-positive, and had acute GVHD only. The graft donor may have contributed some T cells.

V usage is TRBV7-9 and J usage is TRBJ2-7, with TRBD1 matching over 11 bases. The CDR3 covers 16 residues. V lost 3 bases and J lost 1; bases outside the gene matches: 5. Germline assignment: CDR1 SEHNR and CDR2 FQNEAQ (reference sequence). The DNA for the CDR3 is TGTGCCAGCAGCTTTGGGACAGGGGGTGGGTCCTACGAGCAGTACTTC. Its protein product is CASSFGTGGGSYEQYF.

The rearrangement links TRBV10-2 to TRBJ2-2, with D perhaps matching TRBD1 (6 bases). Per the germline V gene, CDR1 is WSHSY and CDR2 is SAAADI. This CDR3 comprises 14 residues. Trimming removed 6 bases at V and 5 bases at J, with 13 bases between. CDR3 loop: CASSPRRGTGELFF. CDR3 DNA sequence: TGCGCCAGCAGCCCTCGAAGGGGGACCGGGGAGCTGTTTTTT.

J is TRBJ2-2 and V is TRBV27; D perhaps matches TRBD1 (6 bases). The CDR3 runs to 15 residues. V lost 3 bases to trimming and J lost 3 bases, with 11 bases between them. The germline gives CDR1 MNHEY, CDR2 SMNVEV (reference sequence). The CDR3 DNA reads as TGTGCCAGCAGTTTTCTGGACAGATACACCGGGGAGCTGTTTTTT. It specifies CASSFLDRYTGELFF.

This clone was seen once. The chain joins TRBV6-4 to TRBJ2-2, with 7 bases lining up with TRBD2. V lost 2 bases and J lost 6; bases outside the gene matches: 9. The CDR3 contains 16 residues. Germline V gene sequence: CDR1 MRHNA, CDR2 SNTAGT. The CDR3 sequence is CASSDGLAVDAGELFF. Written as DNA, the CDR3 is TGTGCCAGCAGTGACGGGCTAGCGGTCGACGCCGGGGAGCTGTTTTTT.

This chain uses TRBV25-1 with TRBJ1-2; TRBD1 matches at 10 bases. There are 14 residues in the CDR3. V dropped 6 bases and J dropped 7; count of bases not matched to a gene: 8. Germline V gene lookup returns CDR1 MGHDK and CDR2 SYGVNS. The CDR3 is CASRETGGVGGYTF. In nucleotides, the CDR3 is TGTGCCAGCAGAGAGACAGGGGGCGTTGGTGGCTACACCTTC.

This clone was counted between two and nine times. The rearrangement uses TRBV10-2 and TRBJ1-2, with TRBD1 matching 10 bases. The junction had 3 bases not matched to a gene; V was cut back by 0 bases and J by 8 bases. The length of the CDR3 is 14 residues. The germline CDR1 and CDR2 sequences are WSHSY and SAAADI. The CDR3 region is CASSESGTGDGYTF. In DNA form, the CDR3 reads TGCGCCAGCAGTGAGTCGGGGACAGGGGACGGCTACACCTTC.

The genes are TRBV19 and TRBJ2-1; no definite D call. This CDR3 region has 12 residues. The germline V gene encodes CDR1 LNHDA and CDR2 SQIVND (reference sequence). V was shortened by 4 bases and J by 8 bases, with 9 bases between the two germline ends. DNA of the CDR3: TGTGCCAGTAGTAGCCTAGGCGATGAGCAGTTCTTC. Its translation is CASSSLGDEQFF.

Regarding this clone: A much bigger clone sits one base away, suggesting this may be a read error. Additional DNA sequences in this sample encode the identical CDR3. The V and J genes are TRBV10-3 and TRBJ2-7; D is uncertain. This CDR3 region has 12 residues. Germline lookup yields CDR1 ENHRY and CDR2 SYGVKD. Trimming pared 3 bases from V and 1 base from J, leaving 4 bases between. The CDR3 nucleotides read TGTGCCATCAGTGACAGTTCCTACGAGCAGTACTTC. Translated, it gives CAISDSSYEQYF.

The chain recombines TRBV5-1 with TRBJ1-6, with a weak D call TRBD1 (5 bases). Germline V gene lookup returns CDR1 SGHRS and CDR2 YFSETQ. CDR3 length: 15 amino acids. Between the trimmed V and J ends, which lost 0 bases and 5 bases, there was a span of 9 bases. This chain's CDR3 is CASSLEQDHNSPLHF. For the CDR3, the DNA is TGCGCCAGCAGCTTGGAACAGGACCATAATTCACCCCTCCACTTT.

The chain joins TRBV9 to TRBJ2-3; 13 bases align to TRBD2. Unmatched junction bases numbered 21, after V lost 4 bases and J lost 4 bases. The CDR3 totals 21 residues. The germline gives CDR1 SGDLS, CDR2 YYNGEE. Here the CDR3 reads CASSPPGAKTTSGGVADTQYF. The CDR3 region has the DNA TGTGCCAGCAGCCCCCCCGGAGCCAAGACTACTAGCGGGGGGGTAGCAGATACGCAGTATTTT.

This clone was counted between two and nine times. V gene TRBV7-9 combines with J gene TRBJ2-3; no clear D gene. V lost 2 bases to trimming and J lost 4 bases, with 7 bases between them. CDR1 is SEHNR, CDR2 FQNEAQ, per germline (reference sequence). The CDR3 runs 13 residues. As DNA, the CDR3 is TGTGCCAGCAGCTTAAATGGCCCAGATACGCAGTATTTT. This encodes CASSLNGPDTQYF.

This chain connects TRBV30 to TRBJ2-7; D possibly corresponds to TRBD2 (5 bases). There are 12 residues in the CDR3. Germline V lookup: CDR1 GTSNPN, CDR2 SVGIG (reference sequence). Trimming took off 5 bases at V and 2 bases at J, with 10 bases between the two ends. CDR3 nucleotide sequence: TGTGCCTGGGGAGGTGTCCCCTACGAGCAGTACTTC. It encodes CAWGGVPYEQYF.

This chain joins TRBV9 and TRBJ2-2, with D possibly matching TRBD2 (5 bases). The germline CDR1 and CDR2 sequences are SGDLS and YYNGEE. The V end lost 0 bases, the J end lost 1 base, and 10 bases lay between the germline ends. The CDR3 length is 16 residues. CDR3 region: CASSVGEGLNTGELFF. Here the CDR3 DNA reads TGTGCCAGCAGCGTAGGAGAGGGTTTGAACACCGGGGAGCTGTTTTTT.

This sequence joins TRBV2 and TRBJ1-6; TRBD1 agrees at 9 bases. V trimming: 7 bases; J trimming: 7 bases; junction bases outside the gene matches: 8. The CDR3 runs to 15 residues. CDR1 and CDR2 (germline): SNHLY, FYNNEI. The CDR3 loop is CASKPRTGENSPLHF. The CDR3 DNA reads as TGTGCCAGCAAGCCGAGGACAGGGGAAAATTCACCCCTCCACTTT.

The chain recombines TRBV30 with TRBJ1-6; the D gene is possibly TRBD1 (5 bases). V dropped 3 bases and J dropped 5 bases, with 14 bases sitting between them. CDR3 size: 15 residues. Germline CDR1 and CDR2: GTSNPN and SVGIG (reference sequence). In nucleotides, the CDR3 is TGTGCCTGGAGAACGCCGGGGGGTCATAATTCACCCCTCCACTTT. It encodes CAWRTPGGHNSPLHF.

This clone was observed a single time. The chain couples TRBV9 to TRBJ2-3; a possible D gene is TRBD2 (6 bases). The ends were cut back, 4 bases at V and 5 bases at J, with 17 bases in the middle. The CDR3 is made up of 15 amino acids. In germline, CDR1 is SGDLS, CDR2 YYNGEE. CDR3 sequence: CASSRRDSMGDTQYF. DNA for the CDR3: TGTGCCAGCAGCAGGCGGGACTCGATGGGAGATACGCAGTATTTT.

The CDR3 DNA reads as TGTGCCAGCAGCCTGCCGGGAGATACGCAGTATTTT. Translated, it gives CASSLPGDTQYF. The chain carries TRBV5-6 and TRBJ2-3; D ambiguous. The V end lost 4 bases, the J end lost 5 bases, and 8 bases lay between the germline ends. This CDR3 is 12 amino acids long. Germline lookup yields CDR1 SGHDT and CDR2 YYEEEE.

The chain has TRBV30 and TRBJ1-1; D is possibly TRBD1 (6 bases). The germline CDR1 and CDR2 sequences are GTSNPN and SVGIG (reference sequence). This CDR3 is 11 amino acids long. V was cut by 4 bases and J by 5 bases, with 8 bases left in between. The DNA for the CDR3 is TGTGCCTGGACCGGACAGACTGAAGCTTTCTTT. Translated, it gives CAWTGQTEAFF.

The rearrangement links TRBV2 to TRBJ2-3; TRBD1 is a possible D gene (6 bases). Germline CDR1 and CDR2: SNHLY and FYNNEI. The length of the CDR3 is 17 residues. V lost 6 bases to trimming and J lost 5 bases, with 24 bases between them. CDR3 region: CASRDWTVGERGDTQYF. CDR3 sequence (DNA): TGTGCCAGCAGGGACTGGACAGTCGGAGAACGGGGAGATACGCAGTATTTT.

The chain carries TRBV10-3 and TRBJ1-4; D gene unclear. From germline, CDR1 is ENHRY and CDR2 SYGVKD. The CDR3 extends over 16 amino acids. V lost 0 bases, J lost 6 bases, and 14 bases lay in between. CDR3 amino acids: CAISESGGLRDEKLFF. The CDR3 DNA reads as TGTGCCATCAGTGAGTCAGGAGGGCTTAGGGATGAAAAACTGTTTTTT.

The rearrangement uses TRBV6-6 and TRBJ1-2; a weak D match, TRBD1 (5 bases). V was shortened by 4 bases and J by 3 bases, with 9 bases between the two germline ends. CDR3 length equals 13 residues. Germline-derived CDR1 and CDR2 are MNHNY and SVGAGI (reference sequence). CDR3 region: CASSLDTHYGYTF. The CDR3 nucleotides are TGTGCCAGCAGTTTGGACACCCACTATGGCTACACCTTC.

This CDR3 reads CASSWRSSGTGRNEQFF. The CDR3 DNA reads as TGTGCCAGCAGCTGGCGGTCGTCGGGGACAGGGCGGAATGAGCAGTTCTTC. V usage is TRBV5-6 and J usage is TRBJ2-1; 9 nucleotides align to TRBD1. The V gene end was trimmed by 3 bases and the J gene end by 7 bases; junction bases not matched to a gene: 14. Germline values: CDR1 SGHDT, CDR2 YYEEEE. CDR3 length: 17 residues.

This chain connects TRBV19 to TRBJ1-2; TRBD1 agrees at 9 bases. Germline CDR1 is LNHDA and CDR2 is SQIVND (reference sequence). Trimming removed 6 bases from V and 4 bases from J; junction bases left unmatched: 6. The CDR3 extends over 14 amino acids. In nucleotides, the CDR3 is TGTGCCAGTAGCCAAACAGGGGGCGGCTATGGCTACACCTTC. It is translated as CASSQTGGGYGYTF. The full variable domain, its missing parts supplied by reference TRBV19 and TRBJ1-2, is DGGITQSPKYLFRKEGQNVTLSCEQNLNHDAMYWYRQDPGQGLRLIYYSQIVNDFQKGDIAEGYSVSREKKESFPLTVTSAQKNPTAFYLCASSQTGGGYGYTFGSGTRLTVV.

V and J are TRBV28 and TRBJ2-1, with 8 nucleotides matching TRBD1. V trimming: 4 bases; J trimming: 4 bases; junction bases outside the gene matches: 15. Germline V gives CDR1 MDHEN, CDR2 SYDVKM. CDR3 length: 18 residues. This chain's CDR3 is CASSSTLPQGGSYNEQFF. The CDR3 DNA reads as TGTGCCAGCAGTTCAACCCTACCACAGGGGGGTTCGTACAATGAGCAGTTCTTC.

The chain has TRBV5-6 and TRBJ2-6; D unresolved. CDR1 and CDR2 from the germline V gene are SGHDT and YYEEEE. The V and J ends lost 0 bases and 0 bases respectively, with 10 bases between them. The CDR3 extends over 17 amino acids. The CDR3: CASSLAGSHSGANVLTF. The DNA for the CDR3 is TGTGCCAGCAGCTTGGCCGGGTCCCACTCTGGGGCCAACGTCCTGACTTTC.

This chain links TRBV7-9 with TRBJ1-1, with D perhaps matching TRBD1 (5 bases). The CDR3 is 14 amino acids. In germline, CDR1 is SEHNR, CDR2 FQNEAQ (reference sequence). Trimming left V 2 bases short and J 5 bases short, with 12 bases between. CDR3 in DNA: TGTGCCAGCAGCTTACTCAGGGATCGGACTGAAGCTTTCTTT. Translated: CASSLLRDRTEAFF.

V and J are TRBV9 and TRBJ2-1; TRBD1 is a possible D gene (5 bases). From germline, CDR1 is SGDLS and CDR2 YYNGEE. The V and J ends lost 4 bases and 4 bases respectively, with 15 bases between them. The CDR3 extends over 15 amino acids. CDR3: CASSSNRYQYNEQFF. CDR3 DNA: TGTGCCAGCAGCTCCAACAGGTATCAATACAATGAGCAGTTCTTC.